The sequence of this T cell receptor (beta chain) was determined in a study of cytomegalovirus exposure and HLA in healthy donors. As regards this clone: The antigen is not known.

The J segment lost 8 bases and the V segment lost 4 bases, leaving 17 bases of the junction unmatched. Germline CDR1 MDHEN, CDR2 SYDVKM. The CDR3 runs 17 residues. Study-wide results and caveats: In a later analysis, specific HLA alleles were associated with around 17,000 TCR beta sequences at a 0.05 false discovery rate. Follow-up analysis found HLA locus-dependent TCR association rates, highest for DRB1 and lowest for HLA-C.

Primers for the PCR totalled 60 Vbeta and 13 Jbeta. Sequencing used immunoSEQ multiplex PCR; TCRdb keeps in-frame clones, though not all of them. The table includes over 200,000 clones, about 85% detected once. The TCR comes from a human donor in good health. Sequencing used PBMCs. The chain recombines TRBV28 with TRBJ2-1; 7 nucleotides align to TRBD2. CDR3 bases: TGTGCCAGCAGTTCCCCCTCCGGACTAGTCTTGGGTCATGAGCAGTTCTTC. Translating gives CASSSPSGLVLGHEQFF.